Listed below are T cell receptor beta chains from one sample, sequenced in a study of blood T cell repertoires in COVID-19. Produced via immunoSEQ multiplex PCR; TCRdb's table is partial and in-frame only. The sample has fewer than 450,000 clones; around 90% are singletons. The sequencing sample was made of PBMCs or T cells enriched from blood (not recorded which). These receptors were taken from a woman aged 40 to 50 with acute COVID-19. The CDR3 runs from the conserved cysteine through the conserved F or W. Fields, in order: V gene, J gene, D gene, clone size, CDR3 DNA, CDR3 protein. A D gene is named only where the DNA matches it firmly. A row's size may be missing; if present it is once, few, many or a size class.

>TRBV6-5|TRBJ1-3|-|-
TGTGCCAGCAGTTACTCGCGGCAGCTTGGAAACACCATATATTTT
CASSYSRQLGNTIYF
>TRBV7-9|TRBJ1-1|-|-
TGTGCCAGCAGCTTAGGTCTGGGGGGCACTGAAGCTTTCTTT
CASSLGLGGTEAFF
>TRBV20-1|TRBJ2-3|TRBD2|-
TGCAGTGCTAGTTTCGGGGGGTCGCAGTATTTT
CSASFGGSQYF
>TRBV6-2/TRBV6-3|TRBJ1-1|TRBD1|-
TGTGCCAGCAGTTCCCAAGGACAGGGAAGAACTGAAGCTTTCTTT
CASSSQGQGRTEAFF
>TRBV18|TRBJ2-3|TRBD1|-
TGTGCCAGCTCACCACCAGGACAGGGGGGCACAGATACGCAGTATTTT
CASSPPGQGGTDTQYF
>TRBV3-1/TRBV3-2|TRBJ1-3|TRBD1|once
TGTGCCAGCAGCCAAGATGTGAGGACAGGGCCCTCTGGAAACACCATATATTTT
CASSQDVRTGPSGNTIYF
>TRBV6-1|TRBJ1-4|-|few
TGTGCCAGCAGTGAACCAGGGGCCGAAAAACTGTTTTTT
CASSEPGAEKLFF
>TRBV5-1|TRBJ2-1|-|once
TGCGCCAGCAGCTTGGTAGCGGCCTCCTACAATGAGCAGTTCTTC
CASSLVAASYNEQFF
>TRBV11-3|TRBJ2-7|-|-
TGTGCCAGCAGCTTAGAGGGAGAGGCCTACGAGCAGTACTTC
CASSLEGEAYEQYF
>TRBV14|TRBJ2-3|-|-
TGTGCCAGCAGCCGTCGATACAGCGGTGGCACAGATACGCAGTATTTT
CASSRRYSGGTDTQYF
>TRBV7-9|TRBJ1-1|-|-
TGTGCCAGCAGCACCACCGTCGGGGGCACTGAAGCTTTCTTT
CASSTTVGGTEAFF
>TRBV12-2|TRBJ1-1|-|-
TGTGCAAGTCGCTTAGTGACAGGGGGAGACCATGACACTGAAGCTTTCTTT
CASRLVTGGDHDTEAFF
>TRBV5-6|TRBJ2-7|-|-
TGTGCCAGCAGCTTGGCCTGGGCAGATTCCCCCTACTACGAGCAGTACTTC
CASSLAWADSPYYEQYF
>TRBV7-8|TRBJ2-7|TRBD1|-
TGTGCCAGCAACGAACGGCCGGGACAGGGGTCTTTCGAGCAGTACTTC
CASNERPGQGSFEQYF
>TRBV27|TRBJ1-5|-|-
TGTGCCAGCAGTTTTAGTCGTTTT
CASSFSRF
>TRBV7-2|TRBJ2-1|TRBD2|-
TGTGCCAGCAGTCTAGCGTCTAGCGGGGGGGCCTATGAGCAGTTCTTC
CASSLASSGGAYEQFF
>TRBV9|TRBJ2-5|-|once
TGTGCCAGCAGCCTACGGACAGGAGGGGGCCTCCAAGAGACCCAGTACTTC
CASSLRTGGGLQETQYF
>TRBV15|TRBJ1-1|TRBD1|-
TGTGCCACCAGCAGTTCACCCGGGACAGGGTATAGGACTGAAGCTTTCTTT
CATSSSPGTGYRTEAFF
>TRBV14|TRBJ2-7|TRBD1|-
TGTGCCAGCAGCCAAGACTGGCGGACAGGGTATTCCTACGAGCAGTACTTC
CASSQDWRTGYSYEQYF
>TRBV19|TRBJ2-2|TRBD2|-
TGTGCCAGTAGTGCTAGCGGGAACACCGGGGAGCTGTTTTTT
CASSASGNTGELFF
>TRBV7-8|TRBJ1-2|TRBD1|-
TGTGCCAGCAGCCGGCAAGGGACAGGGATTATTGGCTACACCTTC
CASSRQGTGIIGYTF
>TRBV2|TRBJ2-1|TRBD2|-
TGTGCCAGCAGTGAACGAACTAGCGGGGGGGCCTTGAATGAGCAGTTCTTC
CASSERTSGGALNEQFF
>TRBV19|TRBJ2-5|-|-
TGTGCCAGTAGTATACGGGAGGAGACCCAGTACTTC
CASSIREETQYF
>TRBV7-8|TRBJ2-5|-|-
TGTGCCAGCAGCTTTGAGGACCGCGGGGAGACCCAGTACTTC
CASSFEDRGETQYF
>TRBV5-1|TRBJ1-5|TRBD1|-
TGCGCCAGCAGCTTGGACGGACAGGGGGCTGGGCCCCAGCATTTT
CASSLDGQGAGPQHF
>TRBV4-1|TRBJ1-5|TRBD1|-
TGCGCCAGCAGCCAAGGACAGGGAGGCAATCAGCCCCAGCATTTT
CASSQGQGGNQPQHF
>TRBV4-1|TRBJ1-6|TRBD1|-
TGCGCCAGCAGCCGAGGACAGGCGGCCTATAATTCACCCCTCCACTTT
CASSRGQAAYNSPLHF
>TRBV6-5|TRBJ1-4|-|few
TGTGCCAGCAGTTACTCTCCGGGTAGAGGGGAAAAACTGTTTTTT
CASSYSPGRGEKLFF
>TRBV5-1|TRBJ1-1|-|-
TGCGCCAGCAGCTTGATCCAGGACACTGAAGCTTTCTTT
CASSLIQDTEAFF
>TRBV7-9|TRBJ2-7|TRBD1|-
TGTGCCAGCAGCTTATTTCAGGGGGACGAGCAGTACTTC
CASSLFQGDEQYF
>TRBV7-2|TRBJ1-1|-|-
TGTGCCAGCAGCTTAGTATCCGGCACTGAAGCTTTCTTT
CASSLVSGTEAFF
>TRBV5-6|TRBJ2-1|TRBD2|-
TGTGCCAGCAGCCTCCTGAGCCGGGGGGGACACAATGAGCAGTTCTTC
CASSLLSRGGHNEQFF
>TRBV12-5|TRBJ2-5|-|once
TGTGCTAGTGGTTCTACGAGGGAGACCCAGTACTTC
CASGSTRETQYF
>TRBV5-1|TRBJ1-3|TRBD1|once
TGCGCCAGCTTCGAGACAGGGGGAAACACCATATATTTT
CASFETGGNTIYF
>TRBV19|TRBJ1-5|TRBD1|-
TGTGCCAGTAGTAAGGGACAGGGGTACCCCTTGCCCCAGCATTTT
CASSKGQGYPLPQHF
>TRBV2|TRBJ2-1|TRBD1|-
TGTGCCAGCCTCGGGACAGGGTTTTACAATGAGCAGTTCTTC
CASLGTGFYNEQFF
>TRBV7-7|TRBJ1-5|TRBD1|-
TGTGCCAGCAGCCCACGACAGGGGGTCTTTGGGTATGGCAATCAGCCCCAGCATTTT
CASSPRQGVFGYGNQPQHF
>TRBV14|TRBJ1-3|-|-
TGTGCCAGCAGCCGACAGGTCGGAAACACCATATATTTT
CASSRQVGNTIYF
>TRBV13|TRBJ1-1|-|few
TGTGCCAGCAGCGGCGCAGGGGTTGGGGCTTTCTTT
CASSGAGVGAFF
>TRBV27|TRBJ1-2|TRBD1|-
TGTGCCAGCAGTCCTACGACAGGGGGCAGCCCCTATGGCTACACCTTC
CASSPTTGGSPYGYTF
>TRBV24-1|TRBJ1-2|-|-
TGTGCCACCCCCCAGGTCTATGGCTACACCTTC
CATPQVYGYTF